This record covers a single T cell receptor (beta chain). Its antigen remains unidentified. Within one base of it there is no much larger clone, and no base qualities were kept. These data are taken from a study of T-cell reconstitution after alpha-beta-depleted transplantation in children listed by TCRdb under 2016. Notes on the research overall: Using TCR repertoire profiling, the study quantitatively followed how T-cell immune reconstitution unfolded in children after TCRalphabeta/CD19-depleted allogeneic hematopoietic cell transplantation.

Libraries were prepared through PCR. These reads were obtained on an Illumina HiSeq 2500. Molecular barcoding was employed in the preparation of TCR libraries, with unique molecular identifiers being used to normalize TCRbeta repertoire quantification. TCRdb's own reprocessing of the public reads used fastp at Q25 and MiXCR and kept productive beta chains. When rows share a CDR3 protein, they turn into one entry using the most common DNA and genes. A total of fewer than 550,000 distinct CDR3 sequences appear in this sample, roughly a tenth of them only once. About 5% of the sample rests with the top ten. V sheds 0 bases and J sheds 6 bases, leaving 2 bases between their ends. There are 11 amino acids in the CDR3, from cysteine to phenylalanine inclusive. Solely the CDR3 DNA is kept, with 33 bases framed from the first base. CDR1 MGHRA and CDR2 YSYEKL were looked up in the germline V gene.

The sample was PBMCs from the stem cell graft donor, taken from the stem cell graft. This clonotype originated in a human donor who donated a stem cell graft to a child with acute myeloid leukemia. This chain is built from TRBV4-1 and TRBJ1-2; too little of a D gene remains to name it. The DNA is as follows: TGCGCCAGCAGCCAAGATCATGGCTACACCTTC. Its coded protein is CASSQDHGYTF.